The next 14 T cell receptor beta chains were all read from a single sample in a study of cytomegalovirus exposure and HLA in healthy donors. PCR employed 60 Vbeta and 13 Jbeta primers. Measured with immunoSEQ multiplex PCR; TCRdb has only the in-frame clones, and not every one. Among approximately 190,000 clones listed, around 83% were seen once. Sequenced input: PBMCs. The source of these receptors is a woman under 30 in good health and CMV-seronegative.

This rearrangement joins TRBV5-4 to TRBJ2-3, with 10 bases aligning to TRBD2. From germline, CDR1 is SGHNT and CDR2 YYREEE (reference sequence). The J segment lost 0 bases and the V segment lost 3 bases, leaving 4 bases of the junction unmatched. The CDR3 totals 16 residues. The CDR3 spells CASSSETSGSTDTQYF. Here the CDR3 DNA reads TGTGCCAGCAGCTCCGAGACTAGCGGGAGCACAGATACGCAGTATTTT.

This chain links TRBV19 with TRBJ2-7; TRBD1 aligns across 8 bases. Per germline, CDR1 LNHDA and CDR2 SQIVND (reference sequence). CDR3 length: 15 residues. The trim removed 5 bases at V and 2 bases at J, leaving 8 bases unmatched. The CDR3 DNA follows: TGTGCCAGTAGTCCCGGGACAGGCATTACCTACGAGCAGTACTTC. Translation: CASSPGTGITYEQYF.

This clone was detected only once. This rearrangement joins TRBV27 to TRBJ2-3; D possibly corresponds to TRBD1 (6 bases). Per germline, CDR1 MNHEY and CDR2 SMNVEV (reference sequence). Trimming shortened V by 7 bases and J by 6 bases, and 17 bases separated the two germline ends. The CDR3 has 14 amino acids. The CDR3 nucleotides read TGTGCCAGCATCCTCCATGGGGGCTCGGATACGCAGTATTTT. It codes for CASILHGGSDTQYF.

The table lists this clone with a count of one. The chain employs TRBV6-1 and TRBJ1-2; maybe TRBD1 (5 bases). Per the germline V gene, CDR1 is MNHNS and CDR2 is SASEGT. This CDR3 is built from 15 residues. The V gene lost 1 base and the J gene lost 0 bases, with 9 bases spanning the gap. DNA of the CDR3: TGTGCCAGCAGTGAAGATTGGGACTCTAACTATGGCTACACCTTC. This gives the protein CASSEDWDSNYGYTF.

The chain is built from TRBV19 and TRBJ2-1; 10 bases agree with TRBD1. The CDR3 length is 17 residues. Trimming removed 5 bases from V and 4 bases from J; junction bases left unmatched: 11. Germline assignment: CDR1 LNHDA and CDR2 SQIVND (reference sequence). The CDR3 sequence is CASSLRDRGRGYNEQFF. CDR3 sequence (DNA): TGTGCCAGTAGTCTCCGGGACAGGGGCCGTGGATACAATGAGCAGTTCTTC.

The rearrangement links TRBV9 to TRBJ1-1; 7 positions match TRBD1. Losses at the gene ends were 1 base for V and 5 bases for J; bases not matched to a gene: 5. The length of the CDR3 is 14 residues. Per the germline V gene, CDR1 is SGDLS and CDR2 is YYNGEE. The DNA for the CDR3 is TGTGCCAGCAGCGTAAGGGCAGGGGGGACTGAAGCTTTCTTT. Residues: CASSVRAGGTEAFF.

This clone was counted between two and nine times. The V call is TRBV20-1, the J call TRBJ2-5, with 8 bases that match TRBD2. The J call is uncertain, as TRBJ2-7 better fits the DNA end. Germline lookup yields CDR1 DFQATT and CDR2 SNEGSKA (reference sequence). The CDR3 extends over 11 amino acids. The CDR3 nucleotides read TGCAGTGCCCCGGGACTAGACGAGCAGTACTTC. Amino acids: CSAPGLDEQYF.

This clone has more than one count but fewer than ten. The chain joins TRBV5-1 to TRBJ1-4, with 7 bases matching TRBD1. The germline V gene encodes CDR1 SGHRS and CDR2 YFSETQ. The CDR3 totals 14 residues. The J segment lost 3 bases and the V segment lost 3 bases, leaving 2 bases of the junction unmatched. The CDR3 sequence is CASSCDRANEKLFF. CDR3 coding DNA: TGCGCCAGCAGCTGCGACAGGGCTAATGAAAAACTGTTTTTT.

The rearrangement joins TRBV5-1 to TRBJ1-1, with D possibly being TRBD1 (6 bases). V was pared by 2 bases and J by 8 bases, with 19 bases between. This CDR3 contains 15 residues. The germline CDR1 and CDR2 sequences are SGHRS and YFSETQ. CDR3 in DNA: TGCGCCAGCAGCTTAGGAGGACAGCCTCTTGTAGAAGCTTTCTTT. Encoded protein: CASSLGGQPLVEAFF.

In its sample, this clone was seen once. This chain connects TRBV18 to TRBJ2-5, with 11 positions matching TRBD2. The length of the CDR3 is 13 residues. The junction had 3 bases not matched to a gene; V was cut back by 4 bases and J by 8 bases. The germline CDR1 and CDR2 sequences are KGHSH and LQKENI. For the CDR3, the DNA is TGTGCCAGCTCACTCACTAGCGGGGGCACCCAGTACTTC. Encoded protein: CASSLTSGGTQYF.

The chain is built from TRBV6-5 and TRBJ2-1; the match to TRBD2 covers 9 bases. CDR3 length: 15 residues. Germline V gives CDR1 MNHEY, CDR2 SVGAGI. After removal of 2 bases from V and 7 bases from J, the junction contained 6 bases not matched to a gene. CDR3 sequence (DNA): TGTGCCAGCAGTTACATAGCGGGAGATTGGAATGAGCAGTTCTTC. As protein: CASSYIAGDWNEQFF.

This chain joins TRBV19 and TRBJ2-7; 16 positions match TRBD2. V shed 8 bases, J shed 10 bases, and the junction held 5 bases outside the gene matches. From germline, CDR1 is LNHDA and CDR2 SQIVND (reference sequence). The length of the CDR3 is 13 residues. The CDR3 DNA sequence: TGTGCCAGTGGGACTAGCGGGAGGGCCGGTCAGTACTTC. As protein: CASGTSGRAGQYF.

This chain connects TRBV10-1 to TRBJ1-1; 7 bases map to TRBD1. Germline CDR1 WNHNN, CDR2 SYGVQD (reference sequence). V shed 6 bases and J 5 bases; nucleotides not matched to a gene: 6. The CDR3 is 13 residues long. This chain's CDR3 is CASSTGAATEAFF. CDR3 DNA sequence: TGCGCCAGCAGCACAGGGGCGGCGACTGAAGCTTTCTTT.

The V call is TRBV9, the J call TRBJ2-2; D call uncertain. The CDR3 has 15 amino acids. CDR1 and CDR2 from the germline V gene are SGDLS and YYNGEE. The V and J ends lost 3 bases and 1 base respectively, with 10 bases between them. CDR3 amino acids: CASSAIELNTGELFF. The CDR3 bases are TGTGCCAGCAGCGCTATCGAATTGAACACCGGGGAGCTGTTTTTT.